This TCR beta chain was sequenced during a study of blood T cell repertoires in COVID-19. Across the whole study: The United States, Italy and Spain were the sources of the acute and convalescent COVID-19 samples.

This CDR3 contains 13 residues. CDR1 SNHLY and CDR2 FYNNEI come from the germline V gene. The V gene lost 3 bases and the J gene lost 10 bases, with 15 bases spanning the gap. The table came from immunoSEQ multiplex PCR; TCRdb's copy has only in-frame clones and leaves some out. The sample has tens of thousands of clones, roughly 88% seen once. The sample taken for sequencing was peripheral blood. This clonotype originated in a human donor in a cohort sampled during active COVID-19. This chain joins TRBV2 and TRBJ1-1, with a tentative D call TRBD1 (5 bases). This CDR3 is CASSDMLGGIAFF. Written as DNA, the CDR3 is TGTGCCAGCAGTGATATGCTGGGGGGAATAGCTTTCTTT.